This TCR beta chain came from a study of blood T cell repertoires in COVID-19. TCRdb's copy holds only in-frame clones and misses some; the assay was immunoSEQ multiplex PCR. The sample has approximately 120,000 clones; 70% to 90% are singletons. V lost 1 base to trimming and J lost 1 base, with 11 bases between them. This CDR3 contains 17 residues. The germline gives CDR1 LNHDA, CDR2 SQIVND (reference sequence). Specimen: peripheral blood. The TCR sequence derives from a woman aged 80 or over with acute or convalescent COVID-19. This sequence joins TRBV19 and TRBJ2-6, with D hard to call. CDR3 bases: TGTGCCAGTAGTATAGTAAACAGTCGATCTGGGGCCAACGTCCTGACTTTC. Its protein product is CASSIVNSRSGANVLTF.